Below, 12 T cell receptor beta chains from the same sample are listed, as sequenced in a study of blood T cells in healthy people across ages. Then a second PCR, running about 7 to 11 cycles, was carried out with a sample-barcoded 5' primer and a J-beta primer mix. TCRdb re-called the 5' RACE reads with MiXCR, one entry per CDR3 protein. This sample has roughly 830,000 distinct CDR3 sequences, with 55% to 65% found just once. The specimen sequenced was blood. The receptors here all came from a man aged 25 to 40 in good health.

The table lists this clonotype with a count of one. The genes are TRBV25-1 and TRBJ1-5, with no clear D. V was cut by 4 bases and J by 0 bases, with 10 bases left in between. The CDR3 spans 15 residues. Germline values: CDR1 MGHDK, CDR2 SYGVNS. The CDR3 nucleotides are TGTGCCAGCAGTGCTGCGTGGGGTAGCAATCAGCCCCAGCATTTT. Residues: CASSAAWGSNQPQHF.

This chain links TRBV14 with TRBJ2-1, with 8 bases identical to TRBD2. The CDR3 contains 15 residues. Germline lookup yields CDR1 SGHDN and CDR2 FVKESK. The J segment lost 7 bases and the V segment lost 4 bases, leaving 9 bases of the junction unmatched. The CDR3 nucleotides read TGTGCCAGCAGCCTGTTCGGCGGGGGGCGGAATGAGCAGTTCTTC. Protein product: CASSLFGGGRNEQFF.

V usage is TRBV7-2 and J usage is TRBJ2-2, with 9 bases aligning to TRBD2. V shed 2 bases and J 7 bases; nucleotides not matched to a gene: 5. The length of the CDR3 is 15 residues. Germline V gives CDR1 SGHTA, CDR2 FQGNSA. CDR3 sequence: CASSLRLAVGGELFF. CDR3 DNA: TGTGCCAGCAGCTTAAGACTAGCGGTGGGCGGGGAGCTGTTTTTT.

This rearrangement joins TRBV15 to TRBJ2-1, with D maybe TRBD2 (5 bases). The CDR3 spans 14 residues. The V and J ends lost 1 base and 8 bases respectively, with 12 bases between them. Germline V gives CDR1 LNHNV, CDR2 YYDKDF (reference sequence). This chain's CDR3 is CATSRGTPMDEQFF. The CDR3 DNA is TGTGCCACCAGCAGAGGGACTCCTATGGATGAGCAGTTCTTC. Full variable domain (remainder filled in from reference TRBV15 and TRBJ2-1): DAMVIQNPRYQVTQFGKPVTLSCSQTLNHNVMYWYQQKSSQAPKLLFHYYDKDFNNEADTPDNFQSRRPNTSFCFLDIRSPGLGDTAMYLCATSRGTPMDEQFFGPGTRLTVL.

The chain couples TRBV7-2 to TRBJ1-5; perhaps TRBD1 as D (5 bases). Trimming shortened V by 6 bases and J by 0 bases, and 12 bases separated the two germline ends. This CDR3 contains 15 residues. Per germline, CDR1 SGHTA and CDR2 FQGNSA. CDR3 DNA sequence: TGTGCCAGCAGACCGACAGTGGATAGCAATCAGCCCCAGCATTTT. It is translated as CASRPTVDSNQPQHF.

This clonotype appeared a few times. The chain joins TRBV5-6 to TRBJ2-2; D could derive from TRBD1 or TRBD2 (5 bases each). Germline V CDR1 and CDR2: SGHDT, YYEEEE. Trimming removed 4 bases at V and 5 bases at J, with 18 bases between. The CDR3 is 16 amino acids. The CDR3 sequence is CASSPFVSGQTGELFF. The CDR3 DNA reads as TGTGCCAGCAGCCCCTTTGTCTCGGGGCAGACCGGGGAGCTGTTTTTT. The whole variable domain, filled in from reference TRBV5-6 and TRBJ2-2, reads DAGVTQSPTHLIKTRGQQVTLRCSPKSGHDTVSWYQQALGQGPQFIFQYYEEEERQRGNFPDRFSGHQFPNYSSELNVNALLLGDSALYLCASSPFVSGQTGELFFGEGSRLTVL.

The count of this clonotype is one. The chain uses TRBV28 and TRBJ2-7; no firm D call. The CDR3 runs 18 residues. V dropped 5 bases and J dropped 0 bases, with 23 bases sitting between them. In germline, CDR1 is MDHEN, CDR2 SYDVKM. CDR3 DNA: TGTGCCAGCAGTCGTCAAATCCTGGGCCCGGACGGCTCCTACGAGCAGTACTTC. Translation: CASSRQILGPDGSYEQYF.

The sample holds a few counts of this clonotype. The chain is built from TRBV5-1 and TRBJ1-6; 8 nucleotides line up with TRBD1. The junction had 7 bases not matched to a gene; V was cut back by 4 bases and J by 7 bases. The CDR3 sequence is 15 residues long. Germline CDR1 reads SGHRS; CDR2 reads YFSETQ. CDR3 region: CASSPGTGGNSPLHF. Here the CDR3 DNA reads TGCGCCAGCAGCCCTGGGACAGGTGGAAATTCACCCCTCCACTTT.

The rearrangement links TRBV7-9 to TRBJ2-5; no firm D call. The J call is in doubt because the DNA end fits TRBJ2-7 better. This CDR3 is built from 12 residues. Germline CDR1 and CDR2: SEHNR and FQNEAQ (reference sequence). CDR3 sequence reads: CASSNDPSEQYF. Written as DNA, the CDR3 is TGTGCCAGCAGCAATGACCCCTCCGAGCAGTACTTC.

The gene calls are TRBV7-8 and TRBJ2-3; 8 positions agree with TRBD2. The CDR3 totals 14 residues. Germline CDR1 is SGHVS and CDR2 is FQNEAQ. V shed 6 bases and J 7 bases; nucleotides not matched to a gene: 9. The CDR3 region has the DNA TGTGCCAGCAGTCCTAGGGGCGGGGGGAATACGCAGTATTTT. Translating gives CASSPRGGGNTQYF. The variable domain in full, with the rest retrieved from reference TRBV7-8 and TRBJ2-3, is GAGVSQSPRYKVAKRGQDVALRCDPISGHVSLFWYQQALGQGPEFLTYFQNEAQLDKSGLPSDRFFAERPEGSVSTLKIQRTQQEDSAVYLCASSPRGGGNTQYFGPGTRLTVL.

The rearrangement links TRBV6-1 to TRBJ1-4, with D possibly matching TRBD1 (5 bases). Germline V gene data show CDR1 as MNHNS and CDR2 as SASEGT. The CDR3 runs 14 residues. V was pared by 3 bases and J by 4 bases, with 9 bases between. This CDR3 is CASSDRAFNEKLFF. CDR3 in DNA: TGTGCCAGCAGTGACAGGGCCTTTAATGAAAAACTGTTTTTT.

This clonotype was observed a handful of times. V gene TRBV6-2 or TRBV6-3 combines with J gene TRBJ2-3, with D unresolved. This CDR3 comprises 16 residues. Germline-derived CDR1 and CDR2 are MNHEY and SVGEGT. Trimming took 0 bases from V and 2 from J, leaving 12 bases between them. CDR3 in amino acids: CASSYSVTLITDTQYF. CDR3 bases: TGTGCCAGCAGTTACTCGGTGACCCTTATCACAGATACGCAGTATTTT.